The rows below give T cell receptor beta chains drawn from one sample of a study of human T cells and chemical hapten exposure. TCRdb reprocessed the RACE reads via MiXCR and lists one record per CDR3 protein. The table has tens of thousands of distinct CDR3 sequences, more than 9% seen once. Specimen: whole blood, collected in connection with sensitization to the hapten diphenylcyclopropenone (DPC). The receptors shown here come from a woman aged 45 to 65 with alopecia areata. Some clones in this sample may be carry-over from other donors' samples. Each CDR3 is given with its conserved first and last residue. The D gene is left open where the match is weak. Clone size, where shown, is once, few, many, or a class for clones that have expanded.

CDR3aa | j_gene | d_gene | abundance | v_gene
CASSLEGLDDEQYF | TRBJ2-7 | TRBD2 | many | TRBV5-5
CASSPEAGRRGYTF | TRBJ1-2 | NA | NA | TRBV7-2
CSVEVSGHDTEAFF | TRBJ1-1 | NA | many | TRBV29-1
CASSLSGRDYEQYF | TRBJ2-7 | TRBD2 | few | TRBV7-6
CASSPPEMYQETQYF | TRBJ2-5 | NA | few | TRBV18
CASRPDYGQSTDTQYF | TRBJ2-3 | NA | many | TRBV28
CSASHGGGNEQFF | TRBJ2-1 | TRBD2 | many | TRBV20-1
CASGPGGEGFGEQYF | TRBJ2-7 | TRBD2 | NA | TRBV6-5
CASSLVVSRTEAFF | TRBJ1-1 | NA | few | TRBV7-8
CASSEVTANTGELFF | TRBJ2-2 | NA | many | TRBV7-9
CSARTGGAVLAGTEAFF | TRBJ1-1 | TRBD1 | NA | TRBV20-1
CASSKWRVGGNQPQHF | TRBJ1-5 | NA | NA | TRBV28
CASSLGGLAGVNEQFF | TRBJ2-1 | TRBD2 | NA | TRBV7-2
CSVEVGPEQYF | TRBJ2-7 | NA | few | TRBV29-1
CASSELDTRYGYTF | TRBJ1-2 | NA | few | TRBV2
CASSPRLAAYEQYF | TRBJ2-7 | TRBD2 | NA | TRBV7-2